The next 25 T cell receptor beta chains were all read from a single sample in a study of blood T cell repertoires in COVID-19. The assay was immunoSEQ multiplex PCR, and TCRdb's table has in-frame clones only and misses some. Among under 300,000 clones listed, 80% to 90% were seen once. Material: PBMCs or T cells enriched from blood (not recorded which). These receptors originate from a woman aged 45-60 years who had recovered from COVID-19.

This chain links TRBV27 with TRBJ1-5; possibly TRBD1 for D (5 bases). Per the germline V gene, CDR1 is MNHEY and CDR2 is SMNVEV (reference sequence). V was shortened by 6 bases and J by 5 bases, with 11 bases between the two germline ends. The CDR3 runs to 13 residues. This CDR3 is CASSLDTDQPQHF. The CDR3 region has the DNA TGTGCCAGCAGCCTGGACACCGATCAGCCCCAGCATTTT.

J is TRBJ1-2 and V is TRBV12-3 or TRBV12-4, with 7 bases fitting TRBD1. V shed 4 bases, J shed 4 bases, and the junction held 3 bases outside the gene matches. The CDR3 has 13 residues. As DNA, the CDR3 is TGTGCCAGCAGTTACACAGGGGTCTATGGCTACACCTTC. Residues: CASSYTGVYGYTF.

The chain employs TRBV5-1 and TRBJ1-1; weak D call: TRBD1 (6 bases). Germline CDR1 reads SGHRS; CDR2 reads YFSETQ. The CDR3 runs 14 residues. V gave up 1 base and J gave up 3 bases, with 10 bases separating them. CDR3 sequence: CASSLQGKYTEAFF. CDR3 DNA: TGCGCCAGCAGCTTGCAGGGGAAGTACACTGAAGCTTTCTTT.

The chain couples TRBV3-1 (or the pseudogene TRBV3-2) to TRBJ2-7; 8 nucleotides align to TRBD1. Germline V gene lookup returns CDR1 LGHDT and CDR2 YNNKEL (reference sequence). The CDR3 runs 17 residues. The J segment lost 0 bases and the V segment lost 0 bases, leaving 7 bases of the junction unmatched. The CDR3 DNA reads as TGTGCCAGCAGCCAAGATAACAGGGGGTCGGACTCCTACGAGCAGTACTTC. It codes for CASSQDNRGSDSYEQYF.

The chain couples TRBV10-1 to TRBJ1-6; 7 bases agree with TRBD1. The CDR3 covers 13 residues. Trimming cost V 3 bases and J 9 bases; bases outside gene matches: 2. Germline V gives CDR1 WNHNN, CDR2 SYGVQD (reference sequence). CDR3 residues: CASSEDRASPLHF. The CDR3 nucleotides read TGCGCCAGCAGTGAAGACAGGGCTTCACCCCTCCACTTT.

The V gene is TRBV27, the J gene TRBJ1-5; 11 bases are a match to TRBD1. CDR1 MNHEY and CDR2 SMNVEV come from the germline V gene (reference sequence). The CDR3 totals 17 residues. With V trimmed by 6 bases and J by 0 bases, 7 bases remained unmatched. The CDR3 DNA sequence: TGTGCCAGCAGCCGGGACAGGGGGGATTATAGCAATCAGCCCCAGCATTTT. Translated, it gives CASSRDRGDYSNQPQHF.

This chain joins TRBV5-4 and TRBJ1-1; D is possibly TRBD1 (5 bases). The CDR3 length is 17 residues. The germline V gene encodes CDR1 SGHNT and CDR2 YYREEE (reference sequence). Trimming pared 9 bases from V and 1 base from J, leaving 25 bases between. Here the CDR3 reads CATIWGEATSKNTEAFF. DNA for the CDR3: TGTGCCACCATCTGGGGGGAAGCTACTAGTAAGAACACTGAAGCTTTCTTT.

The CDR3 is CSVAGQPTGELFF. The CDR3 DNA is TGCAGCGTTGCGGGACAACCTACCGGGGAGCTGTTTTTT. The chain has TRBV29-1 and TRBJ2-2; D might be TRBD1 (6 bases). Trimming cost V 4 bases and J 5 bases, with 11 bases left between them. Germline loops: CDR1 SQVTM, CDR2 ANQGSEA. CDR3 length: 13 residues.

The rearrangement uses TRBV7-8 and TRBJ2-1; 10 bases are shared with TRBD1. The CDR3 is made up of 14 amino acids. Trimming took 2 bases from V and 7 from J; bases not matched to a gene: 2. The germline V gene encodes CDR1 SGHVS and CDR2 FQNEAQ. The CDR3 bases are TGTGCCAGCAGCTTACCGGACAGGGGGAATGAGCAGTTCTTC. Translating gives CASSLPDRGNEQFF.

The chain employs TRBV11-2 and TRBJ2-1; D may be TRBD2 (6 bases). CDR1 is SGHAT and CDR2 is FQNNGV in the germline V gene. The CDR3 is made up of 14 amino acids. Trimming pared 2 bases from V and 7 bases from J, leaving 12 bases between. The CDR3 loop is CASSLTIGSNEQFF. CDR3 nucleotide sequence: TGTGCCAGCAGCTTAACGATCGGGAGTAATGAGCAGTTCTTC.

The chain combines TRBV4-1 with TRBJ1-2, with D maybe TRBD1 (6 bases). Trimming stripped 0 bases from V and 0 bases from J, with 8 bases between. The CDR3 is 15 residues long. Germline V lookup: CDR1 MGHRA, CDR2 YSYEKL. This chain's CDR3 is CASSQETGTNYGYTF. CDR3 sequence (DNA): TGCGCCAGCAGCCAAGAAACAGGGACTAACTATGGCTACACCTTC.

This chain links TRBV18 with TRBJ1-6, with TRBD1 identical over 9 bases. The germline CDR1 and CDR2 sequences are KGHSH and LQKENI. V trimming: 6 bases; J trimming: 6 bases; junction bases outside the gene matches: 3. The CDR3 is 14 residues long. DNA for the CDR3: TGTGCCAGCTCGACGACAGGGGGTAATTCACCCCTCCACTTT. Translating it yields CASSTTGGNSPLHF.

The J gene is TRBJ2-7, the V gene TRBV3-1 (or the pseudogene TRBV3-2); 10 bases fit TRBD2. V lost 6 bases to trimming and J lost 3 bases; unmatched junction nucleotides: 5. CDR3 length: 14 amino acids. CDR1 and CDR2 (germline): LGHDT, YNNKEL (reference sequence). CDR3 nucleotide sequence: TGTGCCAGCAGTCCACTAGCGGGGTTCTACGAGCAGTACTTC. This codes for CASSPLAGFYEQYF.

In its sample, this clone was seen a few times. This chain uses TRBV5-1 with TRBJ1-4, with 7 bases that match TRBD1. Unmatched junction bases numbered 10, after V lost 4 bases and J lost 7 bases. CDR1 SGHRS and CDR2 YFSETQ come from the germline V gene. The CDR3 has 15 amino acids. The CDR3 reads CASSISGGVGEKLFF. CDR3 coding DNA: TGCGCCAGCAGCATTTCAGGGGGAGTCGGTGAAAAACTGTTTTTT.

The genes are TRBV28 and TRBJ1-6, with D possibly TRBD1 on 6 matching bases. The CDR3 sequence is 14 residues long. The germline V gene encodes CDR1 MDHEN and CDR2 SYDVKM. V was clipped by 5 bases and J by 5 bases, with 10 bases between them. For the CDR3, the DNA is TGTGCCAGCAGTATCAGGGGCGATAATTCACCCCTCCACTTT. The encoded protein is CASSIRGDNSPLHF. The whole variable domain, filled in from reference TRBV28 and TRBJ1-6, reads DVKVTQSSRYLVKRTGEKVFLECVQDMDHENMFWYRQDPGLGLRLIYFSYDVKMKEKGDIPEGYSVSREKKERFSLILESASTNQTSMYLCASSIRGDNSPLHFGNGTRLTVT.

This clone was counted a few times. The chain carries TRBV27 and TRBJ2-7, with a possible D match to TRBD1 (6 bases). Germline-derived CDR1 and CDR2 are MNHEY and SMNVEV (reference sequence). Trimming left V 4 bases short and J 0 bases short, with 13 bases between. CDR3 length: 15 residues. In DNA, the CDR3 is TGTGCCAGCAGTTCTCTCCCGGACAGCTCCTACGAGCAGTACTTC. It yields the protein CASSSLPDSSYEQYF.

The CDR3 DNA sequence: TGTGCCAGCAGTCCCCACCGAAGCGGGAGGGCAGGAGGGGATGAGCAGTTCTTC. It specifies CASSPHRSGRAGGDEQFF. This chain joins TRBV28 and TRBJ2-1, with 10 bases that match TRBD2. This CDR3 has 18 residues. Per the germline V gene, CDR1 is MDHEN and CDR2 is SYDVKM. The V and J ends lost 5 bases and 8 bases, in that order; junction bases with no gene match: 18. Full variable domain (outside the CDR3, taken from reference TRBV28 and TRBJ2-1): DVKVTQSSRYLVKRTGEKVFLECVQDMDHENMFWYRQDPGLGLRLIYFSYDVKMKEKGDIPEGYSVSREKKERFSLILESASTNQTSMYLCASSPHRSGRAGGDEQFFGPGTRLTVL.

This clone has more than one count but fewer than ten. This sample also contains other DNA sequences that code for the same CDR3. This chain joins TRBV7-9 and TRBJ2-2; 11 bases are shared with TRBD1. With 6 bases clipped from V and 4 bases from J, the junction kept 1 base outside the gene matches. Germline lookup yields CDR1 SEHNR and CDR2 FQNEAQ (reference sequence). The CDR3 runs to 14 residues. The CDR3 is CASRGTGGTGELFF. As DNA, the CDR3 is TGTGCCAGCAGAGGGACAGGGGGCACCGGGGAGCTGTTTTTT.

The CDR3 DNA sequence: TGTGCCAGCAGTTATACAGCTCCTGGGGCCAACGTCCTGACTTTC. As protein: CASSYTAPGANVLTF. V is TRBV6-5 and J is TRBJ2-6; no reliable D call. Germline assignment: CDR1 MNHEY and CDR2 SVGAGI. Trimming pared 3 bases from V and 2 bases from J, leaving 8 bases between. The CDR3 length is 15 residues.

This clone was observed once. The chain joins TRBV5-1 to TRBJ2-1; possibly TRBD2 for D (6 bases). This CDR3 contains 18 residues. Trimming removed 6 bases from V and 0 bases from J, with 22 bases in between. The V gene's germline CDR1 is SGHRS and CDR2 YFSETQ. CDR3 nucleotides: TGCGCCAGCACTCCCGGACTACAGTCTCAGAGCTCCTACAATGAGCAGTTCTTC. Translated: CASTPGLQSQSSYNEQFF. The entire variable domain, with the rest obtained from reference TRBV5-1 and TRBJ2-1, is as follows: KAGVTQTPRYLIKTRGQQVTLSCSPISGHRSVSWYQQTPGQGLQFLFEYFSETQRNKGNFPGRFSGRQFSNSRSEMNVSTLELGDSALYLCASTPGLQSQSSYNEQFFGPGTRLTVL.

The V gene is TRBV28, the J gene TRBJ1-4; a possible D gene is TRBD1 (6 bases). The CDR3 extends over 15 amino acids. Trimming took 2 bases from V and 8 from J, leaving 15 bases between them. Germline V CDR1 and CDR2: MDHEN, SYDVKM. The CDR3 DNA follows: TGTGCCAGCAGTTTAAAGGGGGGGAGGAACGAAAAACTGTTTTTT. Its translation is CASSLKGGRNEKLFF.

This clone was detected a few times. The V call is TRBV2, the J call TRBJ2-7; D is ambiguous. The germline V gene encodes CDR1 SNHLY and CDR2 FYNNEI. The CDR3 is 15 amino acids. Trimming removed 0 bases from V and 4 bases from J, with 13 bases in between. The CDR3 bases are TGTGCCAGCAGTGAAGCTCTACACCCAGGTTACGAGCAGTACTTC. It translates to CASSEALHPGYEQYF.

The genes are TRBV5-1 and TRBJ1-1; D remains unclear. The CDR3 runs 15 residues. Trimming took 0 bases from V and 1 from J, leaving 10 bases between them. Germline V gene lookup returns CDR1 SGHRS and CDR2 YFSETQ. The CDR3 sequence is CASSLEVATNTEAFF. For the CDR3, the DNA is TGCGCCAGCAGCTTGGAGGTAGCAACGAACACTGAAGCTTTCTTT.

The chain has TRBV19 and TRBJ1-3; D unclear. V lost 8 bases and J lost 0, with 14 bases in between. Germline CDR1 and CDR2: LNHDA and SQIVND (reference sequence). CDR3 length: 15 amino acids. In DNA, the CDR3 is TGTGCCAGTCGCGCCTTCTCGAGCTCTGGAAACACCATATATTTT. This translates into CASRAFSSSGNTIYF.

This clone appeared once. The chain joins TRBV5-1 to TRBJ2-7, with a tentative D call TRBD1 (5 bases). The CDR3 contains 12 residues. The V gene's germline CDR1 is SGHRS and CDR2 YFSETQ. The V gene lost 4 bases and the J gene lost 4 bases, with 9 bases spanning the gap. CDR3 nucleotide sequence: TGCGCCAGCAGCAAAGGGGTGTACGAGCAGTACTTC. Its protein product is CASSKGVYEQYF.